A selection of T cell receptor beta chains follows, all from one sample in a study of beta chain features in type 1 diabetes. Profiling relied on immunoSEQ multiplex PCR, and the TCRdb table lists in-frame clones only, not all of them. The table lists approximately 160,000 clones, approximately 9.9% of them singletons. Sequencing was performed on central memory CD4+ T cells from blood. The receptors derive from a young woman in good health. Each CDR3 is given with its conserved first and last residue. The D gene is left open where the match is weak. Clone size is not always given. Where it is, it says once, few, many or a class for expanded clones.

>TRBJ2-2|NA|TRBV7-9|NA
TGTGCCAGCAGCTTGCGGCAGGGCAACACCGGGGAGCTGTTTTTT
CASSLRQGNTGELFF
>TRBJ2-5|TRBD1|TRBV13|few
TGTGCCAGCAAGATGAGGACAGGACACCAAGAGACCCAGTACTTC
CASKMRTGHQETQYF
>TRBJ2-5|TRBD2|TRBV4-1|few
TGCGCCAGCAGCCACGGACTAGCGGGGTTTGGTGAGACCCAGTACTTC
CASSHGLAGFGETQYF
>TRBJ1-2|TRBD1|TRBV6-6|NA
TGTGCCAGCAGTTACGTGGGACAGGGATCCAATGGCTACACCTTC
CASSYVGQGSNGYTF
>TRBJ1-3|NA|TRBV27|NA
TGTGCCAGCAGCCTAACAGGGACGGGAAACACCATATATTTT
CASSLTGTGNTIYF
>TRBJ2-3|NA|TRBV28|NA
TGTGCCAGCAGACCCCTTAGCTCCACAGATACGCAGTATTTT
CASRPLSSTDTQYF
>TRBJ2-7|NA|TRBV29-1|NA
TGCAGCGTGTGGGGAGGGGGATCGTACGAGCAGTACTTC
CSVWGGGSYEQYF
>TRBJ2-1|TRBD1|TRBV7-9|few
TGTGCCAGCGGGGACAGGGACAATGAGCAGTTCTTC
CASGDRDNEQFF
>TRBJ2-3|NA|TRBV2|NA
TGTGCCAGCAGTGAAGCGTGGCAGACGAGCGGTACGCAGTATTTT
CASSEAWQTSGTQYF
>TRBJ1-2|NA|TRBV18|NA
TGTGCCAGCTCACCCCGACAGGACGTAGGCTACACCTTC
CASSPRQDVGYTF
>TRBJ2-1|TRBD1|TRBV2|NA
TGTGCCTCAACGACAGGGGCTTCCCACAATGAGCAGTTCTTC
CASTTGASHNEQFF
>TRBJ1-5|TRBD1|TRBV4-1|few
TGCGCCAGCAGCCAGGACGACAGGGGAACTGGTCAGCCCCAGCATTTT
CASSQDDRGTGQPQHF
>TRBJ1-1|NA|TRBV6-6|NA
TGTGCCATCAGTGAGTCGGACTTTCAAGCTTTCTTT
CAISESDFQAFF
>TRBJ2-7|TRBD2|TRBV5-1|NA
TGCGCCAGCAGCCCTAAGACTAGCGGGGACTCCTACGAGCAGTACTTC
CASSPKTSGDSYEQYF
>TRBJ2-5|NA|TRBV11-2|NA
TGTGCCAGCAGCTCGGGTCGGGAAGAGACCCAGTACTTC
CASSSGREETQYF